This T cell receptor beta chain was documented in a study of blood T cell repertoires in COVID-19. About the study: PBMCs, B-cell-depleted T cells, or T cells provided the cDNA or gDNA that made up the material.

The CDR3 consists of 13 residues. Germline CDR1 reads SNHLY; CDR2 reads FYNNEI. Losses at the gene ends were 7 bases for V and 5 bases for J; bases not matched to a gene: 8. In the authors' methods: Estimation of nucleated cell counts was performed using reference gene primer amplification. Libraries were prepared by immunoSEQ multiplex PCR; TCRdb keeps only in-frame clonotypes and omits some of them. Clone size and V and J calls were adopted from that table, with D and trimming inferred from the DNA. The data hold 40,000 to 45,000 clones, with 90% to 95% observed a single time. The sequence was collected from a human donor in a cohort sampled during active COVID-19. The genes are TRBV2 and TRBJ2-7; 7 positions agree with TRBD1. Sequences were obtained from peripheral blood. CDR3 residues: CASIRTGLNEQYF. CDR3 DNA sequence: TGTGCCAGCATTAGGACAGGACTGAACGAGCAGTACTTC.